This TCR beta chain was observed in a study of response to subunit inactivated influenza vaccine. The table lists this clonotype with a few counts. Its antigen is undetermined. Germline trimming cut 7 bases from V and 5 bases from J; bases unmatched to any gene: 6. There are 12 residues in the CDR3. From germline, CDR1 is SQVTM and CDR2 ANQGSEA. Each CDR3 protein is one row after TCRdb ran MiXCR on the RT-PCR reads. Of about 650,000 distinct CDR3 sequences in the sample, around 15% are singletons; the top ten hold less than 8.5%. Study-wide findings and caveats: Each seasonal influenza vaccination, the authors suggested, recruits few new T cells.

The genes are TRBV29-1 and TRBJ1-1, with 8 nucleotides matching TRBD1. The sample consisted of PBMCs from blood, taken less than 15 days before vaccination. The sequence was collected from a man aged 45-65 years who received an inactivated influenza vaccine. The DNA for the CDR3 is TGCAGCGATAAACAGGGGGGAACTGAAGCTTTCTTT. The encoded protein is CSDKQGGTEAFF.